This T cell receptor (beta chain) is from a study of blood T cell repertoires in COVID-19. Across the study: Nucleic acid was either cDNA or gDNA, and it came from T cells, B-cell-depleted T cells, or PBMCs.

V lost 7 bases to trimming and J lost 4 bases; unmatched junction nucleotides: 17. This CDR3 region has 16 residues. Germline assignment: CDR1 GTSNPN and CDR2 SVGIG (reference sequence). Enrolment of Seattle patients took place during active infection, and they were followed longitudinally. As handled by the study authors: By means of reference gene primer amplification, nucleated cell counts were estimated. TCRdb's copy holds only in-frame clones and misses some; the assay was immunoSEQ multiplex PCR. That table gives V, J and clone size, and the DNA gave D and trimming. The sample shows a few hundred thousand clones, more than 75% of them seen only once.

The specimen was peripheral blood. The J gene is TRBJ1-2, the V gene TRBV30, with 8 bases aligning to TRBD1. The sequence derives from an older woman with COVID-19, enrolled during active disease. CDR3 sequence (DNA): TGTGCCTTTACGGGTCAGGGGGCTTTAATTGTCTATGGCTACACCTTC. It codes for CAFTGQGALIVYGYTF.